The T cell receptor beta chain under discussion was sequenced for a study of T cell changes during pregnancy in multiple sclerosis. CDR1 is MNHNS and CDR2 is SASEGT in the germline V gene. The CDR3 runs to 14 residues. The V end was cut by 0 bases, the J end by 2 bases, with 7 bases between. Some clones are missing from TCRdb's copy, which holds only in-frame ones; the method was immunoSEQ multiplex PCR. The sample yields roughly 90,000 clones, approximately 94% seen once. Sequencing was performed on peripheral blood, taken in the third trimester of pregnancy. This TCR was sampled from a female donor with multiple sclerosis, enrolled in a pregnancy study. This chain links TRBV6-1 with TRBJ1-2; D call uncertain. The CDR3 coding sequence is TGTGCCAGCAGTGAAGCTTTGCTAAACTATGGCTACACCTTC. The encoded protein is CASSEALLNYGYTF.